Presented here are 27 T cell receptor beta chains from one specimen sequenced in a study of blood T cells in healthy people across ages. Primers used in a second PCR of about 6 to 11 cycles were a sample-barcoded 5' primer and a J-beta primer mix. TCRdb re-called the 5' RACE reads with MiXCR, one entry per CDR3 protein. This table has hundreds of thousands of distinct CDR3 sequences, less than 80% appearing once. Sequencing used blood. The receptors shown here come from a man aged 25 to 40 in good health.

This clonotype appeared once. This chain uses TRBV4-1 with TRBJ2-2, with no clear D. The CDR3 has 11 amino acids. Germline CDR1 reads MGHRA; CDR2 reads YSYEKL. Trimming removed 8 bases from V and 6 bases from J, with 7 bases in between. In nucleotides, the CDR3 is TGCGCCAGCGGGGTATCCGGGGAGCTGTTTTTT. As protein: CASGVSGELFF.

The V call is TRBV3-1, the J call TRBJ1-5; a possible D gene is TRBD1 (5 bases). Germline V gene sequence: CDR1 LGHDT, CDR2 YNNKEL (reference sequence). The length of the CDR3 is 14 residues. The V and J ends lost 4 bases and 5 bases respectively, with 12 bases between them. CDR3 in amino acids: CASSLTGSYQPQHF. The CDR3 region has the DNA TGTGCCAGCAGCCTTACAGGTTCCTATCAGCCCCAGCATTTT.

The rearrangement links TRBV25-1 to TRBJ2-2; tentative D call: TRBD2 (6 bases). Germline CDR1 reads MGHDK; CDR2 reads SYGVNS. Trimming removed 6 bases at V and 0 bases at J, with 17 bases between. This CDR3 comprises 17 residues. Here the CDR3 reads CASRTEGLAPNTGELFF. Written as DNA, the CDR3 is TGTGCCAGCAGGACGGAGGGCCTAGCTCCGAACACCGGGGAGCTGTTTTTT. The complete variable domain, with remaining parts taken from reference TRBV25-1 and TRBJ2-2, reads EADIYQTPRYLVIGTGKKITLECSQTMGHDKMYWYQQDPGMELHLIHYSYGVNSTEKGDLSSESTVSRIRTEHFPLTLESARPSHTSQYLCASRTEGLAPNTGELFFGEGSRLTVL.

The chain couples TRBV5-6 to TRBJ1-2; perhaps TRBD1 as D (6 bases). Germline V gene lookup returns CDR1 SGHDT and CDR2 YYEEEE. The CDR3 runs to 15 residues. The V gene lost 5 bases and the J gene lost 0 bases, with 14 bases spanning the gap. CDR3 sequence: CASRPTGLSNYGYTF. CDR3 DNA sequence: TGTGCCAGCAGGCCGACAGGACTCTCTAACTATGGCTACACCTTC.

This clonotype was counted only a few times. The chain links TRBV3-1 to TRBJ2-7; TRBD2 agrees at 8 bases. The J call is in doubt because the DNA end fits TRBJ2-5 better. CDR1 LGHDT and CDR2 YNNKEL come from the germline V gene (reference sequence). The CDR3 has 16 residues. In nucleotides, the CDR3 is TGTGCCAGCAGTCCTACTCATGCGGGGGGCGGTAAGACCCAGTACTTC. It encodes CASSPTHAGGGKTQYF.

The chain uses TRBV6-2 or TRBV6-3 and TRBJ2-4; D is possibly TRBD1 (5 bases). CDR1 and CDR2 (germline): MNHEY, SVGEGT. V lost 8 bases to trimming and J lost 12 bases, with 14 bases between them. The CDR3 is 11 amino acids. CDR3 DNA: TGTGCCAGCTCTATCCCAGGGAATCAGTACTTC. This codes for CASSIPGNQYF.

The chain combines TRBV6-6 with TRBJ2-4; tentative D call: TRBD1 (6 bases). The J call may be wrong; the DNA end is better matched by TRBJ2-7. This CDR3 is built from 16 residues. Germline CDR1 MNHNY, CDR2 SVGAGI (reference sequence). CDR3 amino acids: CASSYSGTGNSYEQYF. The CDR3 bases are TGTGCCAGCAGTTACTCTGGCACAGGGAACTCCTACGAGCAGTACTTC.

The chain carries TRBV29-1 and TRBJ2-6; a possible D gene is TRBD2 (6 bases). V was cut by 6 bases and J by 3 bases, with 15 bases left in between. This CDR3 contains 15 residues. The germline V gene has CDR1 SQVTM and CDR2 ANQGSEA. The CDR3 nucleotides read TGCAGCGTAGCCTCGGGGGTCTTTGGGGCCAACGTCCTGACTTTC. It codes for CSVASGVFGANVLTF.

The rearrangement joins TRBV27 to TRBJ1-2; D ambiguous. This CDR3 is built from 15 residues. V lost 5 bases and J lost 0, with 13 bases in between. Germline V gene sequence: CDR1 MNHEY, CDR2 SMNVEV (reference sequence). The CDR3: CASSLNRYANYGYTF. In DNA, the CDR3 is TGTGCCAGCAGTCTGAACAGATACGCTAACTATGGCTACACCTTC.

A remark on this clonotype: A read error may account for a junction end that differs from germline. The V gene is TRBV11-3, the J gene TRBJ2-1, with 7 bases matching TRBD2. CDR1 is SGHNT and CDR2 is YENEEA in the germline V gene. The CDR3 has 16 amino acids. CDR3 region: CACSLESGATYNEQFF. The CDR3 DNA is TGTGCCTGCAGCTTAGAGAGCGGGGCAACCTACAATGAGCAGTTCTTC.

In its sample, this clonotype ranks as medium-sized. The chain links TRBV11-1 to TRBJ2-5; 8 nucleotides agree with TRBD1. Unmatched junction bases numbered 7, after V lost 5 bases and J lost 5 bases. The CDR3 sequence is 14 residues long. Germline V gives CDR1 SGHAT, CDR2 FQDESV (reference sequence). This CDR3 is CASSVDRGRETQYF. CDR3 nucleotides: TGTGCCAGCAGCGTCGACAGGGGTAGGGAGACCCAGTACTTC.

J is TRBJ2-3 and V is TRBV24-1; 10 bases are a match to TRBD1. Trimming removed 6 bases from V and 6 bases from J; junction bases left unmatched: 11. The CDR3 runs 16 residues. Per the germline V gene, CDR1 is KGHDR and CDR2 is SFDVKD. The CDR3 is CATSNSRQGASDTQYF. CDR3 DNA sequence: TGTGCCACCAGTAACTCTAGACAGGGGGCTTCGGATACGCAGTATTTT.

This clonotype was recorded once. The chain couples TRBV4-2 to TRBJ2-2; TRBD2 might be the D (5 bases). V shed 1 base and J shed 1 base, with 10 bases lying between them. This CDR3 is built from 16 residues. Germline CDR1 LGHNA, CDR2 YNFKEQ. CDR3 protein: CASSQVKAGNTGELFF. As DNA, the CDR3 is TGTGCCAGCAGCCAAGTTAAGGCGGGGAACACCGGGGAGCTGTTTTTT.

CDR3 sequence: CSAGAHNQPQHF. The CDR3, as DNA: TGCAGTGCGGGGGCCCACAATCAGCCCCAGCATTTT. This rearrangement joins TRBV20-1 to TRBJ1-5, with D possibly being TRBD1 (6 bases). Trimming stripped 6 bases from V and 3 bases from J, with 9 bases between. Germline V lookup: CDR1 DFQATT, CDR2 SNEGSKA (reference sequence). The CDR3 length is 12 residues.

The chain is built from TRBV10-3 and TRBJ2-1, with 10 bases lining up with TRBD2. CDR1 is ENHRY and CDR2 is SYGVKD in the germline V gene. The CDR3 consists of 19 residues. V shed 5 bases, J shed 1 base, and the junction held 14 bases outside the gene matches. Here the CDR3 reads CAISPSTLTSGHSYNEQFF. CDR3 nucleotides: TGTGCCATCAGTCCTAGCACTTTGACTAGCGGGCATTCCTACAATGAGCAGTTCTTC.

This clonotype was seen once. This chain joins TRBV4-2 and TRBJ2-3; TRBD2 matches 9 bases. Germline CDR1 reads LGHNA; CDR2 reads YNFKEQ. Trimming cost V 0 bases and J 0 bases; bases outside gene matches: 4. CDR3 length equals 17 residues. In nucleotides, the CDR3 is TGTGCCAGCAGCCAAGAGCGGGGGGGTTCTAGCACAGATACGCAGTATTTT. Translated, it gives CASSQERGGSSTDTQYF.

The rearrangement uses TRBV15 and TRBJ2-7, with 11 bases matching TRBD2. V was clipped by 0 bases and J by 0 bases; unmatched bases: 10. Germline V gene sequence: CDR1 LNHNV, CDR2 YYDKDF (reference sequence). This CDR3 spans 19 amino acids. In DNA, the CDR3 is TGTGCCACCAGCAGAGATCGCTCTAGCGGGGGGCTAAGCTCCTACGAGCAGTACTTC. Amino acid sequence: CATSRDRSSGGLSSYEQYF.

Only a few counts were recorded for this clonotype. The V call is TRBV4-3, the J call TRBJ2-1; D uncertain. V was clipped by 0 bases and J by 6 bases, with 6 bases between them. The germline CDR1 and CDR2 sequences are LGHNA and YSLEER. There are 13 residues in the CDR3. This CDR3 reads CASSQEGSNEQFF. CDR3 DNA sequence: TGCGCCAGCAGCCAAGAGGGGTCCAATGAGCAGTTCTTC.

This rearrangement joins TRBV4-3 to TRBJ2-7; 9 nucleotides match TRBD1. There are 17 residues in the CDR3. The germline V gene has CDR1 LGHNA and CDR2 YSLEER. Trimming removed 0 bases from V and 0 bases from J; junction bases left unmatched: 6. The CDR3 spells CASSQDTLGQGSYEQYF. CDR3 nucleotide sequence: TGCGCCAGCAGCCAAGATACGTTGGGACAGGGCTCCTACGAGCAGTACTTC.

V is TRBV7-2 and J is TRBJ2-5, with 11 bases lining up with TRBD2. CDR3 length: 16 residues. Germline CDR1 SGHTA, CDR2 FQGNSA. V was clipped by 1 base and J by 5 bases; unmatched bases: 6. The CDR3 protein is CASSLEGLAGGETQYF. In nucleotides, the CDR3 is TGTGCCAGCAGCTTAGAGGGGTTAGCGGGGGGGGAGACCCAGTACTTC. Looking up the rest from reference TRBV7-2 and TRBJ2-5 gives the full variable domain: GAGVSQSPSNKVTEKGKDVELRCDPISGHTALYWYRQSLGQGLEFLIYFQGNSAPDKSGLPSDRFSAERTGGSVSTLTIQRTQQEDSAVYLCASSLEGLAGGETQYFGPGTRLLVL.

Many counts were recorded for this clonotype. The chain is built from TRBV2 and TRBJ1-6, with 7 bases aligning to TRBD1. After removal of 8 bases from V and 7 bases from J, the junction contained 11 bases not matched to a gene. Germline V lookup: CDR1 SNHLY, CDR2 FYNNEI. The CDR3 runs to 15 residues. CDR3 bases: TGTGCCAGCGCCGACCGGGACAGACGGAATTCACCCCTCCACTTT. This sequence encodes CASADRDRRNSPLHF.

The chain joins TRBV7-8 to TRBJ2-7; D is unclear. With 5 bases removed from V and 4 bases from J, the gap between germline ends came to 18 bases. Per the germline V gene, CDR1 is SGHVS and CDR2 is FQNEAQ. The CDR3 sequence is 15 residues long. CDR3 amino acids: CASSTNGYGPYEQYF. Written as DNA, the CDR3 is TGTGCCAGCAGCACCAACGGTTACGGTCCATACGAGCAGTACTTC.

This clonotype appeared a few times. The chain uses TRBV27 and TRBJ2-7; 7 bases agree with TRBD1. The CDR3 has 13 residues. V was clipped by 5 bases and J by 3 bases; unmatched bases: 4. Per the germline V gene, CDR1 is MNHEY and CDR2 is SMNVEV (reference sequence). The chain's CDR3 is CASSGTVNYEQYF. The CDR3 nucleotides are TGTGCCAGCAGTGGGACAGTTAACTACGAGCAGTACTTC.

There are a few counts of this clonotype. The chain employs TRBV7-2 and TRBJ2-4; maybe TRBD2 (6 bases). The length of the CDR3 is 15 residues. Germline lookup yields CDR1 SGHTA and CDR2 FQGNSA. V lost 2 bases and J lost 2, with 10 bases in between. This CDR3 is CASSLSRGSKNIQYF. CDR3 coding DNA: TGTGCCAGCAGCTTATCACGGGGGTCCAAAAACATTCAGTACTTC.

The chain recombines TRBV29-1 with TRBJ2-3; no reliable D call. Germline V gives CDR1 SQVTM, CDR2 ANQGSEA. The CDR3 is made up of 15 amino acids. Trimming shortened V by 2 bases and J by 2 bases, and 14 bases separated the two germline ends. The CDR3, as DNA: TGCAGCGTTGAACAGCCACCTAAATACACAGATACGCAGTATTTT. As protein: CSVEQPPKYTDTQYF.

The chain uses TRBV2 and TRBJ2-3; 13 bases are a match to TRBD2. The CDR3 contains 17 residues. Germline V lookup: CDR1 SNHLY, CDR2 FYNNEI. V gave up 5 bases and J gave up 1 base; unmatched junction bases: 6. DNA of the CDR3: TGTGCCAGCAGTTGGACTAGCGGGGGTCTCCGCACAGATACGCAGTATTTT. It yields the protein CASSWTSGGLRTDTQYF.

For this clonotype: The junction differs from germline at one of its ends, possibly a read error. J is TRBJ2-3 and V is TRBV9; 14 bases match TRBD2. CDR1 is SGDLS and CDR2 is YYNGEE in the germline V gene. The CDR3 loop spans 13 amino acids. The CDR3 is CARPGLAGDMQYF. The CDR3 bases are TGTGCCAGACCGGGACTAGCGGGGGATATGCAGTATTTT.